The present T cell receptor (beta chain) was sequenced within a study of beta chain features in type 1 diabetes. Study background: Patients and healthy donors were similar in age, gender and cell yields.

This clone has more than one count but fewer than ten. Its antigen is unknown. Germline CDR1 reads WNHNN; CDR2 reads SYGVQD (reference sequence). CDR3 size: 9 residues. Between the trimmed V and J ends, which lost 9 bases and 7 bases, there was a span of 7 bases. Study-level results: Type 1 diabetes patients had fewer VDJ junction insertions and more deletions. Significant though moderate, a shortening of TCRB CDR3s appeared in all four CD4+ subsets of Type 1 diabetes patients. Researchers cautioned that cDNA sequencing could over-represent cells with high TCR expression.

Sequenced material consisted of expressed TCRB transcripts (all of the isolated RNA was reverse transcribed). Sequencing was performed with immunoSEQ multiplex PCR; in TCRdb, only in-frame clones are kept and a portion is missing. Of 300,000 to 400,000 clones listed, 7% to 10% are singletons. Heparinised blood was drawn once per donor, averaging approximately 100 mL. J is TRBJ2-7 and V is TRBV10-1; D is undetermined. This sequence was found in a young man with type 1 diabetes. Material for sequencing was central memory CD4+ T cells from blood. This CDR3 is CARAREQYF. The CDR3, as DNA: TGCGCCAGGGCACGTGAGCAGTACTTC.